This T cell receptor beta chain emerged from a study of post-analysis software for immune sequencing data. Overall study: The disease courses covered relapsing-remitting, secondary progressive and progressive-relapsing multiple sclerosis.

This clonotype occurred a few times. The antigen is unknown. The study's findings and limits: Controls significantly exceeded multiple sclerosis patients in normalized Chao1 diversity. A handful of TRBV segments (TRBV5-6, TRBV5-1 and TRBV20-1 among them) occurred more frequently in patients than in controls.

The germline V and J ends were trimmed by 5 bases and 4 bases, with 12 bases remaining between them. The CDR3 loop spans 14 amino acids. Germline CDR1 reads SSHAT; CDR2 reads FNYEAQ (reference sequence). Built from TCR beta cDNA, the libraries had unique molecular identifiers in them. There were 1 to 10 million T cells, and some 500,000 cDNA molecules came from them. TCRdb itself ran the PCR reads through MiXCR, one entry per CDR3 protein. The sample holds hundreds of thousands of distinct CDR3 sequences, about 53% seen once. The specimen sequenced was blood. V is TRBV7-7 and J is TRBJ2-1, with D possibly being TRBD2 (7 bases). This clonotype was sampled from a girl aged 10 to 17 with multiple sclerosis. In nucleotides, the CDR3 is TGTGCCAGCAGCCTAAGGGGGGGGTACAATGAGCAGTTCTTC. It translates to CASSLRGGYNEQFF.